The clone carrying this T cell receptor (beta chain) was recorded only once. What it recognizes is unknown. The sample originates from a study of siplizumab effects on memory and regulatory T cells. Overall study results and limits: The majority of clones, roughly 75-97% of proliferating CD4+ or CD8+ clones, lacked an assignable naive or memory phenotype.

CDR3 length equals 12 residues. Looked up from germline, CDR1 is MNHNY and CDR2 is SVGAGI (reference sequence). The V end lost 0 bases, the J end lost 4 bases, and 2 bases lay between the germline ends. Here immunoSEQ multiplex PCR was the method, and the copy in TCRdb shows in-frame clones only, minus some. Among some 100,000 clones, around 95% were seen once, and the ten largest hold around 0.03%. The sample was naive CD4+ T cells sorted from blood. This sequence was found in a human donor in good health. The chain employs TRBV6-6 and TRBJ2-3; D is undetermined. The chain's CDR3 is CASSYSSDTQYF. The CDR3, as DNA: TGTGCCAGCAGTTACTCGTCAGATACGCAGTATTTT.